Below are 30 T cell receptor beta chains sequenced from a single sample in a study of PD-1 blockade in mismatch repair-deficient tumors. Only in-frame clones appear in the TCRdb table, and some are missing; sequencing was by immunoSEQ multiplex PCR. The table records about 68,000 clones, roughly 80% of them present only once. Sequencing was performed on peripheral blood, taken 2 weeks after starting pembrolizumab. The receptor set was obtained from an adult with mismatch repair-deficient cancer.

This clone was seen a handful of times. The chain combines TRBV7-3 with TRBJ1-2; D ambiguous. Trimming removed 5 bases at V and 0 bases at J, with 7 bases between. The CDR3 extends over 13 amino acids. Germline lookup yields CDR1 SGHTA and CDR2 FQGTGA. The CDR3, as DNA: TGTGCCAGCAGCGCTGGGCCTAACTATGGCTACACCTTC. Its translation is CASSAGPNYGYTF.

J is TRBJ1-2 and V is TRBV5-1, with TRBD1 matching 12 bases. V trimming: 4 bases; J trimming: 7 bases; junction bases outside the gene matches: 8. The CDR3 length is 15 residues. Looked up from germline, CDR1 is SGHRS and CDR2 is YFSETQ. Written as DNA, the CDR3 is TGCGCCAGCAGCCCGGCGGGACAGGGGGCATCTGGCTACACCTTC. This translates into CASSPAGQGASGYTF.

There are many counts of this clone. The chain combines TRBV28 with TRBJ1-2; D unresolved. CDR1 is MDHEN and CDR2 is SYDVKM in the germline V gene. V dropped 4 bases and J dropped 0 bases, with 15 bases sitting between them. The CDR3 sequence is 16 residues long. The CDR3 DNA reads as TGTGCCAGCAGTTCGCCTTCGGCCGCAGCTAACTATGGCTACACCTTC. Translating gives CASSSPSAAANYGYTF.

Only a few counts were recorded for this clone. The chain carries TRBV29-1 and TRBJ1-2, with 10 bases matching TRBD1. The V gene's germline CDR1 is SQVTM and CDR2 ANQGSEA. Trimming took 7 bases from V and 7 from J; bases not matched to a gene: 6. The CDR3 totals 12 residues. CDR3 loop: CSDRQGASGYTF. The CDR3 DNA is TGCAGCGATCGACAGGGGGCGTCTGGCTACACCTTC.

V is TRBV19 and J is TRBJ1-4, with a tentative D call TRBD1 (5 bases). Per the germline V gene, CDR1 is LNHDA and CDR2 is SQIVND (reference sequence). CDR3 size: 18 residues. V was clipped by 3 bases and J by 4 bases, with 21 bases between them. CDR3 amino acids: CASSIARPGRGDNEKLFF. CDR3 in DNA: TGTGCCAGTAGTATCGCTCGGCCAGGGCGGGGAGATAATGAAAAACTGTTTTTT.

V usage is TRBV5-4 and J usage is TRBJ2-2, with 8 bases fitting TRBD2. The V and J ends lost 4 bases and 5 bases, in that order; junction bases with no gene match: 10. CDR3 size: 16 residues. CDR1 and CDR2 (germline): SGHNT, YYREEE (reference sequence). The CDR3 bases are TGTGCCAGCAGCCCCCAAAGCGGGAGAGGTACCGGGGAGCTGTTTTTT. It codes for CASSPQSGRGTGELFF.

This clone was observed a handful of times. The V call is TRBV6-5, the J call TRBJ1-5; the D gene is possibly TRBD1 (5 bases). Germline CDR1 MNHEY, CDR2 SVGAGI. Trimming stripped 6 bases from V and 3 bases from J, with 12 bases between. This CDR3 has 14 residues. CDR3 sequence reads: CASRPQGNNQPQHF. DNA for the CDR3: TGTGCCAGCAGACCCCAGGGTAACAATCAGCCCCAGCATTTT.

The chain recombines TRBV11-2 with TRBJ1-1, with no clear D. Germline V gene lookup returns CDR1 SGHAT and CDR2 FQNNGV. Trimming took off 11 bases at V and 1 base at J, with 14 bases between the two ends. The CDR3 covers 13 residues. The CDR3 here is CACAYSENTEAFF. CDR3 bases: TGTGCCTGCGCGTACAGCGAGAACACTGAAGCTTTCTTT.

J is TRBJ2-7 and V is TRBV2; D is uncertain. V lost 5 bases and J lost 0, with 14 bases in between. This CDR3 is built from 15 residues. Germline V gene lookup returns CDR1 SNHLY and CDR2 FYNNEI. CDR3 coding DNA: TGTGCCAGCAGTTTTTCGGGCCTAAGCTCCTACGAGCAGTACTTC. Translation: CASSFSGLSSYEQYF.

The chain carries TRBV9 and TRBJ2-5, with 8 nucleotides matching TRBD1. The CDR3 is 15 amino acids. Trimming cost V 3 bases and J 5 bases; bases outside gene matches: 9. The germline CDR1 and CDR2 sequences are SGDLS and YYNGEE. Here the CDR3 reads CASSAWTGQGETQYF. The CDR3 DNA reads as TGTGCCAGCAGCGCCTGGACAGGGCAAGGGGAGACCCAGTACTTC.

With respect to this clone: Other DNA variants within this sample encode the same CDR3. The V gene is TRBV7-9, the J gene TRBJ2-5; 8 positions agree with TRBD2. The CDR3 contains 13 residues. J gave up 5 bases and V 8 bases, and 7 bases lay outside the gene matches. The germline CDR1 and CDR2 sequences are SEHNR and FQNEAQ (reference sequence). This chain's CDR3 is CASGKAGVETQYF. CDR3 coding DNA: TGTGCCAGCGGGAAAGCGGGAGTCGAGACCCAGTACTTC.

V gene TRBV11-3 combines with J gene TRBJ2-3; the D is unclear. From germline, CDR1 is SGHNT and CDR2 YENEEA. V shed 3 bases and J shed 3 bases, with 7 bases lying between them. The CDR3 length is 13 residues. DNA of the CDR3: TGTGCCAGCAGCTTTGAGCAGACAGATACGCAGTATTTT. Its translation is CASSFEQTDTQYF.

Only a few counts were recorded for this clone. The rearrangement uses TRBV21-1 and TRBJ1-5. TRBV21-1 represents a pseudogene. There are 15 residues in the CDR3. This CDR3 is CASIADRGRNQPQHF. The CDR3, as DNA: TGTGCCAGCATCGCGGACCGTGGGCGCAATCAGCCCCAGCATTTT.

The chain couples TRBV6-5 to TRBJ2-7, with D possibly matching TRBD2 (7 bases). CDR3 length: 14 residues. CDR1 is MNHEY and CDR2 is SVGAGI in the germline V gene. V was shortened by 8 bases and J by 0 bases, with 14 bases between the two germline ends. The CDR3 reads CASAKGGTSYEQYF. Written as DNA, the CDR3 is TGTGCCAGCGCAAAGGGGGGGACCTCCTACGAGCAGTACTTC.

This clone appeared once. The chain employs TRBV28 and TRBJ1-4, with D possibly matching TRBD1 (6 bases). The CDR3 covers 15 residues. V lost 3 bases, J lost 4 bases, and 12 bases lay in between. Germline V gene lookup returns CDR1 MDHEN and CDR2 SYDVKM. The CDR3 reads CASSFEQGGNEKLFF. CDR3 nucleotides: TGTGCCAGCAGTTTCGAACAGGGAGGTAATGAAAAACTGTTTTTT.

This chain uses TRBV2 with TRBJ2-1; D is ambiguous. The CDR3 is 15 amino acids. Germline CDR1 SNHLY, CDR2 FYNNEI. Trimming shortened V by 3 bases and J by 0 bases, and 9 bases separated the two germline ends. The CDR3 coding sequence is TGTGCCAGCAGTGACCGGGTAAGCTCCTACAATGAGCAGTTCTTC. Translation: CASSDRVSSYNEQFF.

This chain joins TRBV5-5 and TRBJ1-2, with no clear D. The germline gives CDR1 SGHKS, CDR2 YYEKEE (reference sequence). V gave up 3 bases and J gave up 8 bases, with 14 bases separating them. The CDR3 is made up of 13 amino acids. DNA for the CDR3: TGTGCCAGCAGCTCGTTCGACCCGAGCGGCTACACCTTC. It is translated as CASSSFDPSGYTF.

V usage is TRBV13 and J usage is TRBJ2-7; D not resolved. The CDR3 consists of 14 residues. Trimming removed 0 bases from V and 5 bases from J, with 11 bases in between. Germline V gives CDR1 PRHDT, CDR2 FYEKMQ (reference sequence). The CDR3 spells CASSLGGFTDEQYF. CDR3 bases: TGTGCCAGCAGCTTAGGAGGATTTACCGACGAGCAGTACTTC.

The J gene is TRBJ1-3, the V gene TRBV9, with D unclear. This CDR3 contains 13 residues. Per the germline V gene, CDR1 is SGDLS and CDR2 is YYNGEE. The V end was cut by 7 bases, the J end by 4 bases, with 12 bases between. CDR3 nucleotide sequence: TGTGCCAGCCAACACACGGAAGGAAACACCATATATTTT. Amino acids: CASQHTEGNTIYF.

This chain links TRBV6-1 with TRBJ2-7; 9 bases map to TRBD1. Per the germline V gene, CDR1 is MNHNS and CDR2 is SASEGT. CDR3 size: 15 residues. V lost 6 bases and J lost 6; bases outside the gene matches: 12. Here the CDR3 reads CASRRFRDRESEQYF. The CDR3, as DNA: TGTGCCAGCAGAAGATTCCGGGACAGGGAGTCCGAGCAGTACTTC.

This clone showed up just a few times. The chain uses TRBV11-3 and TRBJ2-1; 8 nucleotides match TRBD2. Germline-derived CDR1 and CDR2 are SGHNT and YENEEA. The V segment lost 6 bases and the J segment 6 bases; nucleotides outside the gene matches: 7. CDR3 length: 14 amino acids. CDR3 loop: CASSLSGSFNEQFF. For the CDR3, the DNA is TGTGCCAGCAGTCTGAGCGGGAGCTTCAATGAGCAGTTCTTC.

The chain couples TRBV28 to TRBJ1-2; tentative D call: TRBD1 (6 bases). The V end was cut by 5 bases, the J end by 7 bases, with 17 bases between. CDR1 is MDHEN, CDR2 SYDVKM, per germline. The CDR3 contains 14 residues. The CDR3: CASSPHRAVPGYTF. Here the CDR3 DNA reads TGTGCCAGCAGTCCTCACAGGGCAGTCCCTGGCTACACCTTC.

This chain joins TRBV5-1 and TRBJ2-2; D not certain. There are 13 residues in the CDR3. The V and J ends lost 5 bases and 5 bases respectively, with 10 bases between them. CDR1 is SGHRS and CDR2 is YFSETQ in the germline V gene. The DNA of the CDR3 is TGCGCCAGCAGTTTAGGTATGACCGGGGAGCTGTTTTTT. It translates to CASSLGMTGELFF. Filled out from reference TRBV5-1 and TRBJ2-2, the complete variable domain reads KAGVTQTPRYLIKTRGQQVTLSCSPISGHRSVSWYQQTPGQGLQFLFEYFSETQRNKGNFPGRFSGRQFSNSRSEMNVSTLELGDSALYLCASSLGMTGELFFGEGSRLTVL.

This chain links TRBV5-4 with TRBJ2-3; the D is unclear. The V gene's germline CDR1 is SGHNT and CDR2 YYREEE (reference sequence). The CDR3 totals 13 residues. V was shortened by 4 bases and J by 4 bases, with 10 bases between the two germline ends. The CDR3 DNA is TGTGCCAGCAGCGCAGGCATGGCAGATACGCAGTATTTT. This encodes CASSAGMADTQYF. Combining the CDR3 with reference TRBV5-4 and TRBJ2-3 gives the whole variable domain ETGVTQSPTHLIKTRGQQVTLRCSSQSGHNTVSWYQQALGQGPQFIFQYYREEENGRGNFPPRFSGLQFPNYSSELNVNALELDDSALYLCASSAGMADTQYFGPGTRLTVL.

Comments on this clone: Relative to the germline gene, one junction end is altered; a read error may explain this. For the CDR3, the DNA is TGTGCCAGCAGCTTATCACCGGGTATGCCGGAGACCCAGTACTTC. As protein: CASSLSPGMPETQYF. This rearrangement joins TRBV27 to TRBJ2-5; D remains ambiguous. The CDR3 extends over 15 amino acids. Germline V CDR1 and CDR2: MNHEY, SMNVEV (reference sequence).

The J gene is TRBJ2-2, the V gene TRBV7-9; 7 bases map to TRBD2. The germline CDR1 and CDR2 sequences are SEHNR and FQNEAQ (reference sequence). This CDR3 has 18 amino acids. The J segment lost 0 bases and the V segment lost 2 bases, leaving 9 bases of the junction unmatched. In DNA form, the CDR3 reads TGTGCCAGCAGCTTATTTAGGCTAGCGGATTCGAACACCGGGGAGCTGTTTTTT. This gives the protein CASSLFRLADSNTGELFF.

This chain uses TRBV11-2 with TRBJ2-7; maybe TRBD2 (7 bases). Deletions cut 4 bases from V and 6 bases from J, with 13 bases between. Germline-derived CDR1 and CDR2 are SGHAT and FQNNGV. The CDR3 runs 13 residues. CDR3 protein: CASSWTGGGEQYF. DNA of the CDR3: TGTGCCAGCAGCTGGACGGGGGGCGGCGAGCAGTACTTC.

The rearrangement links TRBV5-1 to TRBJ2-1; 9 nucleotides agree with TRBD2. The germline CDR1 and CDR2 sequences are SGHRS and YFSETQ. This CDR3 is 18 amino acids long. Germline trimming cut 0 bases from V and 5 bases from J; bases unmatched to any gene: 12. The CDR3 spells CASSLALAGPSSNNEQFF. In DNA, the CDR3 is TGCGCCAGCAGCTTGGCTCTAGCGGGACCATCCTCGAACAATGAGCAGTTCTTC.

CDR3 sequence reads: CASSAQGIPYEQYF. For the CDR3, the DNA is TGTGCCAGCAGTGCACAGGGGATCCCCTACGAGCAGTACTTC. The chain uses TRBV25-1 and TRBJ2-7, with 7 bases identical to TRBD1. The CDR3 runs to 14 residues. J gave up 2 bases and V 4 bases, and 5 bases lay outside the gene matches. Germline-derived CDR1 and CDR2 are MGHDK and SYGVNS.

The chain uses TRBV12-2 and TRBJ2-2; no check of the table's D call, TRBD1, against the DNA was made. TRBV12-2 is noted as a pseudogene. The CDR3 extends over 14 amino acids. The DNA of the CDR3 is TGTGCAAGTCGCGCCTACAGGGCGATCGGGGAGCTGTTTTTT. Translating it yields CASRAYRAIGELFF.